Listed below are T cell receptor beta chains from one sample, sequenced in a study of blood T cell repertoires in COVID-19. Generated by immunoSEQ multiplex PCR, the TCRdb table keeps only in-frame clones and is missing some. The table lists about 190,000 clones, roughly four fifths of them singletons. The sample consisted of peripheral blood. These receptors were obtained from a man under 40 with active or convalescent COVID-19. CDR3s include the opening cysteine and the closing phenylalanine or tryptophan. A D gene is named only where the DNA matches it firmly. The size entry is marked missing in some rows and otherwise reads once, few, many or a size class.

DNA: TGCGCCAGCAGCTTGCTGCGGGGGGCGCAAGGCTACACCTTC
CDR3: CASSLLRGAQGYTF
D: NA
V: TRBV5-1
J: TRBJ1-2
size: once

DNA: TGTGCCAGCAGCTCAGAACGAGAGGGCCACGAGCAGTACTTC
CDR3: CASSSEREGHEQYF
D: NA
V: TRBV7-9
J: TRBJ2-7
size: NA

DNA: TGTGCCAGCAGCTTAGAGGCAGGGGGCGGCGGAGAGACCCAGTACTTC
CDR3: CASSLEAGGGGETQYF
D: TRBD1
V: TRBV11-2
J: TRBJ2-5
size: NA

DNA: TGTGCCAGCAGCCAAGGAAGCGGGAGATTCTACGAGCAGTACTTC
CDR3: CASSQGSGRFYEQYF
D: TRBD2
V: TRBV3-1/TRBV3-2
J: TRBJ2-7
size: NA

DNA: TGCGCCAGCAGCCCGCGGGACAGTAGGTACAATGAGCAGTTCTTC
CDR3: CASSPRDSRYNEQFF
D: NA
V: TRBV5-1
J: TRBJ2-1
size: NA

DNA: TGTGCCACCAGCAGTTTACTAGCGGGAGGGCGACGAGAGACCCAGTACTTC
CDR3: CATSSLLAGGRRETQYF
D: TRBD2
V: TRBV15
J: TRBJ2-5
size: NA

DNA: TGTGCCACCAGTTATATCAATGAGCAGTTCTTC
CDR3: CATSYINEQFF
D: NA
V: TRBV24-1
J: TRBJ2-1
size: NA

DNA: TGTGCCAGCAGCTTACGAGACAGAGATGGCTACACCTTC
CDR3: CASSLRDRDGYTF
D: NA
V: TRBV7-2
J: TRBJ1-2
size: few

DNA: TGTGCCAGCAGCGCTAACAGGGCCTCACTATACAATGAGCAGTTCTTC
CDR3: CASSANRASLYNEQFF
D: NA
V: TRBV3-1/TRBV3-2
J: TRBJ2-1
size: NA

DNA: TGCGCCAGCAGCCAGGGGACTAGCCAAGAGACCCAGTACTTC
CDR3: CASSQGTSQETQYF
D: TRBD2
V: TRBV4-1
J: TRBJ2-5
size: once

DNA: TGCGCCAGCAGCTTAGACCGGGAGGGGGGCGAGCAGTACTTC
CDR3: CASSLDREGGEQYF
D: TRBD2
V: TRBV5-1
J: TRBJ2-7
size: NA

DNA: TGTGCCACCAGTGATCCACAGGACTACAATGAGCAGTTCTTC
CDR3: CATSDPQDYNEQFF
D: NA
V: TRBV24-1
J: TRBJ2-1
size: NA

DNA: TGTGCCAGCAGCCCACGGACAGGAAGCTCCTACAATGAGCAGTTCTTC
CDR3: CASSPRTGSSYNEQFF
D: TRBD1
V: TRBV7-3
J: TRBJ2-1
size: NA

DNA: TGTGCCAGCAGTGAAGCGCAGGCAGGGAATGGCTACACCTTC
CDR3: CASSEAQAGNGYTF
D: NA
V: TRBV2
J: TRBJ1-2
size: NA

DNA: TGTGCCAGCAGTTTTGGCCAGGCGCTGAACACTGAAGCTTTCTTT
CDR3: CASSFGQALNTEAFF
D: NA
V: TRBV27
J: TRBJ1-1
size: NA

DNA: TGTGTCAGCAGCGAATCGGGGGGAGGCTATGGCTACACCTTC
CDR3: CVSSESGGGYGYTF
D: NA
V: TRBV2
J: TRBJ1-2
size: NA

DNA: TGCGCCAGCAGCTTGGTGCTAGCGGAAGATACGCAGTATTTT
CDR3: CASSLVLAEDTQYF
D: TRBD2
V: TRBV5-1
J: TRBJ2-3
size: NA

DNA: TGTGCCAGTAGTATCGCCCCGGTACCGGGAAACCATTCACCCCTCCACTTT
CDR3: CASSIAPVPGNHSPLHF
D: NA
V: TRBV19
J: TRBJ1-6
size: NA

DNA: TGTGCTAGTGGTTTGCGGGGCAGGGAGGAGAGTGAGCAGTTCTTC
CDR3: CASGLRGREESEQFF
D: NA
V: TRBV12-5
J: TRBJ2-1
size: NA

DNA: TGTGCCAGCAGCTTACAGGCGAACACTGAAGCTTTCTTT
CDR3: CASSLQANTEAFF
D: NA
V: TRBV7-3
J: TRBJ1-1
size: NA

DNA: TGTGCCAGCAGTTACGTGGAGGGGCACGAGCAGTACTTC
CDR3: CASSYVEGHEQYF
D: NA
V: TRBV6-5
J: TRBJ2-7
size: NA

DNA: TGTGCCAGCAGCTTGTGGACAGGCTGGACTGAAGCTTTCTTT
CDR3: CASSLWTGWTEAFF
D: TRBD1
V: TRBV5-5
J: TRBJ1-1
size: NA

DNA: TGTGCCAGCTCACGTCAAAGCCCCCCAGATACGCAGTATTTT
CDR3: CASSRQSPPDTQYF
D: NA
V: TRBV18
J: TRBJ2-3
size: NA

DNA: TGTGCCAGCAGCCATAGATACGAGCAGTACTTC
CDR3: CASSHRYEQYF
D: NA
V: TRBV3-1/TRBV3-2
J: TRBJ2-7
size: NA

DNA: TGTGCCAGCAGCTTTGGCCCTGCGGGCAGTGGAAACACCATATATTTT
CDR3: CASSFGPAGSGNTIYF
D: NA
V: TRBV7-9
J: TRBJ1-3
size: NA

DNA: TGTGCCACCGGACAGACCTACAATGAGCAGTTCTTC
CDR3: CATGQTYNEQFF
D: NA
V: TRBV24-1
J: TRBJ2-1
size: NA

DNA: TGTGCCAGCAGTAGTCGACAGAGTGCAAATCAGCCCCAGCATTTT
CDR3: CASSSRQSANQPQHF
D: NA
V: TRBV2
J: TRBJ1-5
size: NA

DNA: TGTGCCAGCAGCCGGGTAGGGACAGCTAACTATGGCTACACCTTC
CDR3: CASSRVGTANYGYTF
D: TRBD1
V: TRBV3-1/TRBV3-2
J: TRBJ1-2
size: NA

DNA: TGTGCCAGCACCCGACAGGGTCGTGGGGCCAACGTCCTGACTTTC
CDR3: CASTRQGRGANVLTF
D: TRBD1
V: TRBV6-6
J: TRBJ2-6
size: NA

DNA: TGTGCCAGTAGTATTGGGCCGACCAGAGACAATGAGCAGTTCTTC
CDR3: CASSIGPTRDNEQFF
D: NA
V: TRBV19
J: TRBJ2-1
size: NA

DNA: TGTGCCAGTAGTGTCGGGACTAGCACTGAGACCCAGTACTTC
CDR3: CASSVGTSTETQYF
D: TRBD2
V: TRBV19
J: TRBJ2-5
size: NA

DNA: TGTGCCAGCAGAGAGACAGGTGTAACAAACAATGAGCAGTTCTTC
CDR3: CASRETGVTNNEQFF
D: NA
V: TRBV27
J: TRBJ2-1
size: once

DNA: TGTGCCACCCACAAGCGGTCGAACACCGGGGAGCTGTTTTTT
CDR3: CATHKRSNTGELFF
D: NA
V: TRBV19
J: TRBJ2-2
size: once

DNA: TGTGCCAGCAGTGCCGGTGGTGAGCAGTTCTTC
CDR3: CASSAGGEQFF
D: NA
V: TRBV14
J: TRBJ2-1
size: NA

DNA: TGCAGCGTTGACCGGGGGGGCTCCTACAATGAGCAGTTCTTC
CDR3: CSVDRGGSYNEQFF
D: TRBD2
V: TRBV29-1
J: TRBJ2-1
size: NA

DNA: TGTGCCAGCAGTCTCTTTCTCAATGAGCAGTTCTTC
CDR3: CASSLFLNEQFF
D: NA
V: TRBV2
J: TRBJ2-1
size: NA

DNA: TGTGCCATCAGTGATCGGACTAGCGGGAGGGCCGCAGAGACCCAGTACTTC
CDR3: CAISDRTSGRAAETQYF
D: TRBD2
V: TRBV10-3
J: TRBJ2-5
size: NA

DNA: TGTGCCAGCAGCTTAGCCGGGTCAGATACGCAGTATTTT
CDR3: CASSLAGSDTQYF
D: NA
V: TRBV7-2
J: TRBJ2-3
size: NA

DNA: TGTGCCAGCAGCGTAGCACAGGCCGGGGAGCTGTTTTTT
CDR3: CASSVAQAGELFF
D: NA
V: TRBV9
J: TRBJ2-2
size: NA

DNA: TGCAGCGGACTAAATTACGGAAACACCATATATTTT
CDR3: CSGLNYGNTIYF
D: NA
V: TRBV29-1
J: TRBJ1-3
size: NA

DNA: TGTGCCAGCAGTTCGGGACAGCGAAGCTCTGGAAACACCATATATTTT
CDR3: CASSSGQRSSGNTIYF
D: TRBD1
V: TRBV28
J: TRBJ1-3
size: NA

DNA: TGTGCCACCAGCAGAGATCAAACGGGAGGGCTTCACAATGAGCAGTTCTTC
CDR3: CATSRDQTGGLHNEQFF
D: TRBD2
V: TRBV15
J: TRBJ2-1
size: few